This TCR beta chain was identified during a study of blood T cells in healthy people across ages. Across the study: Per two T cells, about one barcoded beta molecule was captured through template switching.

V was pared by 0 bases and J by 3 bases, with 4 bases of the junction left unmatched. Germline CDR1 is SGHRS and CDR2 is YFSETQ. The CDR3 contains 16 residues. This clonotype was seen a handful of times. Its antigen is undetermined. Using a J-beta primer mix together with a sample-barcoded 5' primer, a second PCR was run for roughly 7 to 11 cycles. TCRdb re-derived calls from the 5' RACE reads in MiXCR, one entry per CDR3 protein. The sample has roughly 1,500,000 distinct CDR3 sequences, approximately 32% seen once. Findings and limits, study-wide: Diversity estimates drawn from one million T cells were deemed underestimates.

Input material: blood. This chain uses TRBV5-1 with TRBJ2-1, with 9 bases identical to TRBD2. The source of this sequence is a woman in her thirties in good health. The CDR3 sequence: CASSLDAGGGYNEQFF. For the CDR3, the DNA is TGCGCCAGCAGCTTGGACGCGGGGGGGGGCTACAATGAGCAGTTCTTC.